These T cell receptor beta chains were read from a single sample in a study of blood T cell repertoires in COVID-19. Assay used: immunoSEQ multiplex PCR; TCRdb lists only in-frame clones, some missing. The top ten clones hold less than 5.5% of a sample with 120,000 to 150,000 clones, roughly 77% of them seen once. Source material: peripheral blood. These receptors were taken from a man aged 60 to 69 with acute or convalescent COVID-19. The CDR3 runs from the conserved cysteine through the conserved F or W. A D gene is named only where the DNA matches it firmly. Some rows mark clone size as missing; the rest say once, few, many or name a class of expanded clone.

CDR3 protein,CDR3 DNA,V gene,D gene,CDR3 length,J gene,clone size
CASSPSRGNTGELFF,TGTGCCAGCTCACCATCCAGGGGCAACACCGGGGAGCTGTTTTTT,TRBV18,NA,15,TRBJ2-2,NA
CASSPLDRDYTQYF,TGTGCCAGCAGCCCTCTCGACAGGGATTATACGCAGTATTTT,TRBV3-1/TRBV3-2,TRBD1,14,TRBJ2-3,NA
CASSKGAYEQYF,TGTGCCAGCAGTAAGGGGGCCTACGAGCAGTACTTC,TRBV6-5,NA,12,TRBJ2-7,few
CASSFGMTAETQYF,TGTGCCAGCAGTTTCGGGATGACCGCAGAGACCCAGTACTTC,TRBV6-5,NA,14,TRBJ2-5,NA
CASSFTGVETQYF,TGTGCCAGCAGCTTCACAGGGGTAGAGACCCAGTACTTC,TRBV7-9,TRBD1,13,TRBJ2-5,NA
CASGTGATQYF,TGCGCCAGCGGCACCGGAGCTACGCAGTATTTT,TRBV10-1,NA,11,TRBJ2-3,NA
CASSISTGTGTWTEAFF,TGTGCCAGCAGTATTAGTACCGGGACAGGGACATGGACTGAAGCTTTCTTT,TRBV27,TRBD1,17,TRBJ1-1,NA
CASSSPATSGQPNTGELFF,TGTGCCAGCAGCTCCCCGGCGACTAGCGGGCAACCCAACACCGGGGAGCTGTTTTTT,TRBV7-9,TRBD2,19,TRBJ2-2,NA
CASSPSRVGYGYTF,TGTGCCAGCAGCCCCTCCCGGGTTGGGTATGGCTACACCTTC,TRBV28,NA,14,TRBJ1-2,NA
CASTQDSKYEQFF,TGTGCCAGCACCCAGGACAGCAAGTATGAGCAGTTCTTC,TRBV12-3/TRBV12-4,NA,13,TRBJ2-1,NA
CASSSGGRSLGETQYF,TGTGCCAGCAGCTCCGGCGGTCGGTCCTTGGGAGAGACCCAGTACTTC,TRBV5-4,NA,16,TRBJ2-5,NA
CASSLQPGQGNTGELFF,TGTGCCAGCAGCTTACAACCGGGACAGGGGAATACCGGGGAGCTGTTTTTT,TRBV5-8,TRBD1,17,TRBJ2-2,NA
CASSLGSTREQYF,TGTGCCAGCAGCTTAGGATCGACTCGCGAGCAGTACTTC,TRBV7-8,NA,13,TRBJ2-7,NA
CASSPPGAEEQYF,TGTGCCAGCAGTCCCCCAGGGGCAGAGGAGCAGTACTTC,TRBV28,NA,13,TRBJ2-7,NA
CASSQFDSQETQYF,TGCGCCAGCAGCCAATTCGACAGTCAAGAGACCCAGTACTTC,TRBV4-1,NA,14,TRBJ2-5,once
CASSLGGIYNEQFF,TGTGCCAGCAGCTTAGGGGGCATATACAATGAGCAGTTCTTC,TRBV5-4,TRBD1,14,TRBJ2-1,NA
CASSWGTLNTGELFF,TGTGCCAGCAGCTGGGGGACTTTGAACACCGGGGAGCTGTTTTTT,TRBV4-2,NA,15,TRBJ2-2,once
CASSLERDYGYTF,TGTGCCAGCAGCTTGGAACGGGACTATGGCTACACCTTC,TRBV5-8,NA,13,TRBJ1-2,few
CASSSGGAGSGEKLFF,TGTGCCAGCAGCTCGGGGGGCGCGGGATCGGGTGAAAAACTGTTTTTT,TRBV5-4,NA,16,TRBJ1-4,NA
CASSFFSGPYEQFF,TGTGCCAGCAGCTTTTTTAGCGGGCCGTATGAGCAGTTCTTC,TRBV7-3,TRBD2,14,TRBJ2-1,NA